Shown below are 23 T cell receptor beta chains from a single sample sequenced in a study of blood T cells in healthy people across ages (dated by TCRdb to about 2015). The method was 5' RACE. Data came from an Illumina HiSeq 2500. A second PCR of roughly 7 to 11 cycles was performed with a sample-barcoded 5' primer and a J-beta primer mix. TCRdb trimmed the raw reads at Q25, called clones with MiXCR and kept productive beta chains. Under each unique CDR3 protein, matching rows form one entry showing the most common genes and DNA. The sample table contains 540,000 or so distinct CDR3 sequences; only one count was recorded for around 50% of them. Of the sample, roughly 24% falls within the top ten clones. The specimen was blood. The origin of the receptors is a man older than 75 in good health.

This chain connects TRBV20-1 to TRBJ1-1; 9 nucleotides agree with TRBD1. The CDR3 extends over 13 amino acids. Germline lookup yields CDR1 DFQATT and CDR2 SNEGSKA (reference sequence). Trimming took 5 bases from V and 1 from J; bases not matched to a gene: 2. The CDR3 loop is CSAATGGNTEAFF. The DNA for the CDR3 is TGCAGTGCTGCGACAGGGGGGAACACTGAAGCTTTCTTT.

Concerning this clonotype: The germline gene is not matched at one end of the junction; a read error may be the cause. V usage is TRBV7-8 and J usage is TRBJ1-6; D gene ambiguous. The germline CDR1 and CDR2 sequences are SGHVS and FQNEAQ. CDR3 size: 16 residues. The CDR3 DNA reads TGTGCCGGCAGCTCCTTCAACCGTGGCAACAATTCACCCCTCCACTTT. Its translation is CAGSSFNRGNNSPLHF.

The rearrangement links TRBV6-2 or TRBV6-3 to TRBJ1-2; D perhaps matches TRBD1 (5 bases). The V gene's germline CDR1 is MNHEY and CDR2 SVGEGT. The CDR3 consists of 13 residues. The V end lost 4 bases, the J end lost 6 bases, and 12 bases lay between the germline ends. The CDR3 protein is CASSFRDQHGYTF. The CDR3 DNA reads TGTGCCAGCAGTTTCAGGGACCAGCATGGCTACACCTTC.

This chain joins TRBV4-1 and TRBJ1-2; 7 nucleotides match TRBD1. V lost 0 bases and J lost 0; bases outside the gene matches: 7. This CDR3 is built from 17 residues. Germline assignment: CDR1 MGHRA and CDR2 YSYEKL. CDR3 bases: TGCGCCAGCAGCCAAGATCGGACAGGAGGAGCTAACTATGGCTACACCTTC. It translates to CASSQDRTGGANYGYTF.

Written as DNA, the CDR3 is TGCAGTGCTAGAGTTGGTCCAGCGGGAGGTTGGAATGAGCAGTTCTTC. Translating it yields CSARVGPAGGWNEQFF. The gene calls are TRBV20-1 and TRBJ2-1; 9 bases are shared with TRBD2. CDR3 length: 16 residues. Germline CDR1 and CDR2: DFQATT and SNEGSKA (reference sequence). The V gene end was trimmed by 1 base and the J gene end by 7 bases; junction bases not matched to a gene: 11.

This clonotype has only a few counts. The rearrangement uses TRBV29-1 and TRBJ2-1, with 7 bases fitting TRBD2. Germline assignment: CDR1 SQVTM and CDR2 ANQGSEA. With 6 bases clipped from V and 5 bases from J, the junction kept 7 bases outside the gene matches. This CDR3 region has 13 residues. For the CDR3, the DNA is TGCAGCGTGGCTAGCGGAACAAACAATGAGCAGTTCTTC. This sequence encodes CSVASGTNNEQFF.

J is TRBJ2-5 and V is TRBV2, with 11 positions matching TRBD2. This CDR3 region has 18 residues. The V and J ends lost 2 bases and 0 bases, in that order; junction bases with no gene match: 8. CDR1 SNHLY and CDR2 FYNNEI come from the germline V gene. Written as DNA, the CDR3 is TGTGCCAGCAGTGAATTGAGGCTAGCGGGGGGCAACCAAGAGACCCAGTACTTC. This codes for CASSELRLAGGNQETQYF.

This clonotype has more than one count but fewer than ten. The gene calls are TRBV6-1 and TRBJ2-7, with D possibly TRBD1 on 5 matching bases. CDR3 length: 14 residues. The V end lost 1 base, the J end lost 2 bases, and 9 bases lay between the germline ends. In germline, CDR1 is MNHNS, CDR2 SASEGT. The CDR3 DNA is TGTGCCAGCAGTGAAGGTGGGGCAGCCTACGAGCAGTACTTC. It yields the protein CASSEGGAAYEQYF.

A few counts support this clonotype. This chain joins TRBV7-2 and TRBJ2-1; D call uncertain. CDR3 length equals 14 residues. The V gene lost 2 bases and the J gene lost 1 base, with 6 bases spanning the gap. Germline lookup yields CDR1 SGHTA and CDR2 FQGNSA. The CDR3 protein is CASSLSRSYNEQFF. CDR3 coding DNA: TGTGCCAGCAGCTTATCGAGGTCCTACAATGAGCAGTTCTTC.

There are a few counts of this clonotype. V gene TRBV4-2 combines with J gene TRBJ2-1, with 9 positions matching TRBD2. Germline V gene lookup returns CDR1 LGHNA and CDR2 YNFKEQ. CDR3 length: 19 residues. V lost 0 bases and J lost 4; bases outside the gene matches: 13. The CDR3 DNA sequence: TGTGCCAGCAGCCAAGAAGCGGTAGGGCCTAGCGGGATTTACAATGAGCAGTTCTTC. Translating it yields CASSQEAVGPSGIYNEQFF.

In nucleotides, the CDR3 is TGTGCCAGCAGCTTTGGTGGGCAGGGGAATTACAATGAGCAGTTCTTC. Encoded protein: CASSFGGQGNYNEQFF. This chain uses TRBV7-2 with TRBJ2-1; a possible D gene is TRBD1 (6 bases). CDR1 and CDR2 from the germline V gene are SGHTA and FQGNSA. This CDR3 has 16 amino acids. Trimming took 3 bases from V and 4 from J, leaving 16 bases between them.

V gene TRBV7-8 combines with J gene TRBJ2-1; TRBD2 matches at 7 bases. V was clipped by 4 bases and J by 5 bases; unmatched bases: 14. Germline V gene data show CDR1 as SGHVS and CDR2 as FQNEAQ. The CDR3 has 17 amino acids. Here the CDR3 DNA reads TGTGCCAGCAGCTATAGAGCCGGGGCTAGCGGTAACAATGAGCAGTTCTTC. This encodes CASSYRAGASGNNEQFF.

This clonotype was observed a few times. The chain has TRBV27 and TRBJ2-7; 9 bases fit TRBD1. The V gene end was trimmed by 4 bases and the J gene end by 2 bases; junction bases not matched to a gene: 6. The CDR3 runs 15 residues. Germline V CDR1 and CDR2: MNHEY, SMNVEV (reference sequence). The CDR3 region is CASSYGQGIAYEQYF. In DNA form, the CDR3 reads TGTGCCAGCAGTTACGGACAGGGGATCGCCTACGAGCAGTACTTC.

This clonotype was observed a few times. The V call is TRBV4-1, the J call TRBJ2-3; no definite D call. Trimming cost V 5 bases and J 5 bases, with 8 bases left between them. This CDR3 has 12 residues. CDR1 is MGHRA, CDR2 YSYEKL, per germline. CDR3 sequence (DNA): TGCGCCAGCAGCTCCATAGGAGATACGCAGTATTTT. Its protein product is CASSSIGDTQYF.

The V call is TRBV6-6, the J call TRBJ2-4, with D perhaps assigned TRBD1 or TRBD2 (5 bases each). The V gene lost 7 bases and the J gene lost 1 base, with 14 bases spanning the gap. This CDR3 spans 15 amino acids. CDR1 and CDR2 from the germline V gene are MNHNY and SVGAGI (reference sequence). This CDR3 reads CASIEGEGAKNIQYF. CDR3 DNA sequence: TGTGCCAGCATTGAGGGTGAGGGGGCCAAAAACATTCAGTACTTC.

This clonotype was counted ten times or more. The V and J genes are TRBV6-6 and TRBJ1-1; weak D call: TRBD1 (5 bases). Trimming shortened V by 4 bases and J by 7 bases, and 16 bases separated the two germline ends. Germline lookup yields CDR1 MNHNY and CDR2 SVGAGI (reference sequence). The CDR3 loop spans 14 amino acids. The chain's CDR3 is CASSSFPGLGEAFF. The DNA of the CDR3 is TGTGCCAGCAGTTCCTTTCCGGGACTTGGTGAAGCTTTCTTT.

This chain links TRBV4-3 with TRBJ2-1; the D is unclear. Trimming pared 0 bases from V and 2 bases from J, leaving 11 bases between. The germline V gene has CDR1 LGHNA and CDR2 YSLEER. The CDR3 spans 16 residues. DNA for the CDR3: TGCGCCAGCAGCCAAGATTTTGGCAGAGCCTACAATGAGCAGTTCTTC. Its protein is CASSQDFGRAYNEQFF.

This clonotype was counted only a few times. This chain uses TRBV3-1 with TRBJ2-2; D ambiguous. This CDR3 is built from 13 residues. V was trimmed by 2 bases and J by 4 bases, leaving 5 bases between them. The germline V gene has CDR1 LGHDT and CDR2 YNNKEL (reference sequence). CDR3 loop: CASSQTGTGELFF. CDR3 sequence (DNA): TGTGCCAGCAGCCAAACTGGCACCGGGGAGCTGTTTTTT.

At least ten counts were recorded for this clonotype. Since a much larger clone is just one base distant, this may be a read error. The chain couples TRBV7-9 to TRBJ2-1; no reliable D call. CDR1 is SEHNR and CDR2 is FQNEAQ in the germline V gene (reference sequence). The CDR3 covers 15 residues. V shed 5 bases and J shed 2 bases, with 13 bases lying between them. The CDR3 DNA is TGTGCCAGCAGCGCAGTCCGGACCGCCTACAATGAGCAGTTCTTC. It specifies CASSAVRTAYNEQFF.

This clonotype was picked up many times. The J gene is TRBJ2-3, the V gene TRBV7-9; D might be TRBD2 (5 bases). CDR1 is SEHNR and CDR2 is FQNEAQ in the germline V gene (reference sequence). V was cut by 5 bases and J by 0 bases, with 12 bases left in between. The CDR3 sequence is 15 residues long. The CDR3 DNA reads TGTGCCAGCAGCCCCCGGACTGGGAGCACAGATACGCAGTATTTT. Translation gives CASSPRTGSTDTQYF.

With respect to this clonotype: Germline is not matched at one junction end, which may reflect a read error. The chain combines TRBV20-1 with TRBJ2-3; D possibly corresponds to TRBD1 (5 bases). Germline CDR1 is DFQATT and CDR2 is SNEGSKA (reference sequence). The CDR3 runs 14 residues. Here the CDR3 reads CSAPTDLATGTQYF. CDR3 DNA: TGCAGTGCCCCGACGGACCTCGCCACAGGTACGCAGTATTTT.

This clonotype has at least ten counts. The chain couples TRBV6-5 to TRBJ1-2, with no clear D. V lost 4 bases and J lost 7, with 13 bases in between. The CDR3 covers 13 residues. Germline CDR1 MNHEY, CDR2 SVGAGI. The CDR3 nucleotides read TGTGCCAGCAGTTCGGCCAAAGCGAGTGGCTACACCTTC. This codes for CASSSAKASGYTF.

The table lists this clonotype with many counts. The chain couples TRBV29-1 to TRBJ2-4; TRBD1 is a possible D gene (8 bases). The ends were cut back, 4 bases at V and 6 bases at J, with 13 bases in the middle. The length of the CDR3 is 13 residues. The germline V gene encodes CDR1 SQVTM and CDR2 ANQGSEA. CDR3 loop: CSVATGGGNIQYF. Here the CDR3 DNA reads TGCAGCGTTGCCACAGGGGGGGGAAACATTCAGTACTTC.